The 21 T cell receptor beta chains reported below all come from one sample, sequenced in a study of blood T cell repertoires in COVID-19. Sequenced by immunoSEQ multiplex PCR; TCRdb stores in-frame clones only, minus some. In the table there are some 530,000 clones, 70% to 90% of which are singletons. Sequences were obtained from peripheral blood. Every receptor here comes from a human donor in a cohort sampled during active COVID-19.

The V and J genes are TRBV5-1 and TRBJ2-7, with 7 bases lining up with TRBD1. Germline V lookup: CDR1 SGHRS, CDR2 YFSETQ. The V gene end was trimmed by 3 bases and the J gene end by 2 bases; junction bases not matched to a gene: 5. There are 14 residues in the CDR3. CDR3 coding DNA: TGCGCCAGCAGCTACCTAGGACAGGCCTACGAGCAGTACTTC. This codes for CASSYLGQAYEQYF.

The chain couples TRBV7-2 to TRBJ1-2; 7 nucleotides match TRBD1. The CDR3 runs to 14 residues. V lost 6 bases and J lost 7; bases outside the gene matches: 11. The germline CDR1 and CDR2 sequences are SGHTA and FQGNSA. The DNA for the CDR3 is TGTGCCAGCAGTTACAGGGGTTCTAGGGGTGGCTACACCTTC. Its translation is CASSYRGSRGGYTF.

V and J are TRBV29-1 and TRBJ1-1, with D perhaps TRBD1 (6 bases). The CDR3 contains 13 residues. The V gene's germline CDR1 is SQVTM and CDR2 ANQGSEA. The ends were cut back, 6 bases at V and 0 bases at J, with 11 bases in the middle. The CDR3: CSVARGLNTEAFF. The CDR3 DNA follows: TGCAGCGTCGCCAGGGGTTTGAACACTGAAGCTTTCTTT.

The V gene is TRBV6-2 or TRBV6-3, the J gene TRBJ2-6; 7 bases line up with TRBD2. This CDR3 is 15 amino acids long. Germline CDR1 and CDR2: MNHEY and SVGEGT. J was trimmed by 2 bases and V by 4 bases; bases with no gene match: 2. In DNA form, the CDR3 reads TGTGCCAGCAGTTGGGGGGGGGCTGGGGCCAACGTCCTGACTTTC. Protein sequence: CASSWGGAGANVLTF.

This chain joins TRBV5-8 and TRBJ2-3; 8 bases align to TRBD1. Germline CDR1 is SGHTS and CDR2 is YDEGEE. The CDR3 consists of 15 residues. The V segment lost 4 bases and the J segment 4 bases; nucleotides outside the gene matches: 8. The CDR3, as DNA: TGTGCCAGCAGCCATACGACAGGGGTGGCAGATACGCAGTATTTT. Amino acids: CASSHTTGVADTQYF.

As regards this clone: At the DNA level, this CDR3 is encoded by other sequences in the same sample as well. This rearrangement joins TRBV13 to TRBJ1-2; 7 nucleotides agree with TRBD1. CDR1 and CDR2 from the germline V gene are PRHDT and FYEKMQ (reference sequence). V lost 2 bases, J lost 1 base, and 1 base stayed unmatched. This CDR3 contains 14 residues. The CDR3 region is CASSLSGGNYGYTF. The CDR3 coding sequence is TGTGCCAGCAGCTTATCAGGGGGTAACTATGGCTACACCTTC.

V is TRBV28 and J is TRBJ1-1, with TRBD1 matching 7 bases. The CDR3 sequence is 16 residues long. From germline, CDR1 is MDHEN and CDR2 SYDVKM. J was trimmed by 1 base and V by 5 bases; bases with no gene match: 10. CDR3 DNA sequence: TGTGCCAGCAGTACTCCTGCGACAGGGAAGAACACTGAAGCTTTCTTT. Translated, it gives CASSTPATGKNTEAFF.

This chain joins TRBV5-1 and TRBJ2-5; 7 positions match TRBD1. Looked up from germline, CDR1 is SGHRS and CDR2 is YFSETQ. Trimming took 4 bases from V and 5 from J; bases not matched to a gene: 11. The CDR3 is made up of 15 amino acids. The CDR3 sequence: CASSHQQGYGETQYF. Written as DNA, the CDR3 is TGCGCCAGCAGCCACCAACAGGGGTACGGGGAGACCCAGTACTTC.

The chain combines TRBV30 with TRBJ2-1; 10 nucleotides line up with TRBD2. CDR3 length: 14 residues. Germline values: CDR1 GTSNPN, CDR2 SVGIG (reference sequence). Trimming took 5 bases from V and 5 from J; bases not matched to a gene: 6. CDR3 loop: CAWGGLAEDNEQFF. The CDR3 DNA reads TGTGCCTGGGGCGGACTAGCGGAAGACAATGAGCAGTTCTTC.

This chain joins TRBV19 and TRBJ2-7; a weak D match, TRBD1 (5 bases). The CDR3 spans 13 residues. Germline assignment: CDR1 LNHDA and CDR2 SQIVND (reference sequence). The V end lost 5 bases, the J end lost 6 bases, and 14 bases lay between the germline ends. CDR3 sequence (DNA): TGTGCCAGTAGTTCCTGGACAAGACGCGAGCAGTACTTC. Translating it yields CASSSWTRREQYF.

The V call is TRBV27, the J call TRBJ2-5; TRBD1 aligns across 8 bases. Unmatched junction bases numbered 3, after V lost 1 base and J lost 5 bases. The CDR3 extends over 14 amino acids. Germline V CDR1 and CDR2: MNHEY, SMNVEV (reference sequence). CDR3: CASSLWTGFETQYF. DNA for the CDR3: TGTGCCAGCAGTTTATGGACAGGGTTCGAGACCCAGTACTTC.

This chain joins TRBV27 and TRBJ1-3; 8 bases are a match to TRBD1. CDR1 is MNHEY, CDR2 SMNVEV, per germline (reference sequence). This CDR3 has 19 amino acids. Losses at the gene ends were 1 base for V and 0 bases for J; bases not matched to a gene: 11. Written as DNA, the CDR3 is TGTGCCAGCAGTTTATGGGGAAGGGGACAGGTCGGCTCTGGAAACACCATATATTTT. It yields the protein CASSLWGRGQVGSGNTIYF.

CDR3 bases: TGTGCCAGCAGCCAGGGGACAGGGGCAACGCCCCAGCATTTT. Translating gives CASSQGTGATPQHF. The chain combines TRBV3-1 (or the pseudogene TRBV3-2) with TRBJ1-5; TRBD1 agrees at 10 bases. Germline CDR1 LGHDT, CDR2 YNNKEL (reference sequence). V lost 3 bases and J lost 9; bases outside the gene matches: 5. This CDR3 contains 14 residues.

The rearrangement joins TRBV27 to TRBJ1-2; D gene ambiguous. V lost 8 bases, J lost 2 bases, and 15 bases lay in between. This CDR3 is built from 14 residues. The germline V gene has CDR1 MNHEY and CDR2 SMNVEV (reference sequence). CDR3 amino acids: CASRRAGPNYGYTF. CDR3 DNA sequence: TGTGCCAGCCGCCGAGCAGGTCCCAACTATGGCTACACCTTC.

J is TRBJ2-7 and V is TRBV5-1; 8 bases match TRBD1. The CDR3 covers 16 residues. Germline V gene lookup returns CDR1 SGHRS and CDR2 YFSETQ. The V gene end was trimmed by 4 bases and the J gene end by 4 bases; junction bases not matched to a gene: 13. CDR3 in DNA: TGCGCCAGCAGCGAGCTCCCCGGGACAGGATCGTACGAGCAGTACTTC. Protein sequence: CASSELPGTGSYEQYF.

V usage is TRBV28 and J usage is TRBJ1-1; a weak D match, TRBD1 (5 bases). The germline V gene encodes CDR1 MDHEN and CDR2 SYDVKM. V lost 10 bases and J lost 1, with 16 bases in between. The CDR3 is made up of 14 amino acids. In DNA, the CDR3 is TGTGCCACTACCCTTGGGGGGAAGAACACTGAAGCTTTCTTT. Encoded protein: CATTLGGKNTEAFF.

The V and J genes are TRBV7-9 and TRBJ2-5; 8 nucleotides line up with TRBD1. The V gene end was trimmed by 1 base and the J gene end by 2 bases; junction bases not matched to a gene: 6. Per the germline V gene, CDR1 is SEHNR and CDR2 is FQNEAQ (reference sequence). The CDR3 has 16 residues. DNA for the CDR3: TGTGCCAGCAGCTTAGGGGACAGGAGCTTTCAAGAGACCCAGTACTTC. Translating gives CASSLGDRSFQETQYF.

Note on this clone: Other nucleotide sequences in the sample specify the same CDR3. The V and J genes are TRBV5-1 and TRBJ2-7; the match to TRBD1 covers 10 bases. Trimming cost V 8 bases and J 0 bases; bases outside gene matches: 2. The CDR3 spans 13 residues. Germline CDR1 reads SGHRS; CDR2 reads YFSETQ. The CDR3 sequence: CASRQGASYEQYF. The DNA for the CDR3 is TGCGCCAGTAGACAGGGGGCCTCCTACGAGCAGTACTTC.

At least ten counts were recorded for this clone. The chain has TRBV2 and TRBJ1-1; TRBD1 aligns across 8 bases. The CDR3 covers 13 residues. The ends lost 9 bases at V and 5 bases at J; junction bases unmatched: 8. CDR1 and CDR2 from the germline V gene are SNHLY and FYNNEI. This CDR3 is CAREQGEGTEAFF. The CDR3 DNA follows: TGTGCCAGAGAACAGGGGGAAGGGACTGAAGCTTTCTTT. Drawing the rest from reference TRBV2 and TRBJ1-1, the complete variable domain is EPEVTQTPSHQVTQMGQEVILRCVPISNHLYFYWYRQILGQKVEFLVSFYNNEISEKSEIFDDQFSVERPDGSNFTLKIRSTKLEDSAMYFCAREQGEGTEAFFGQGTRLTVV.

The chain recombines TRBV25-1 with TRBJ1-2; D is uncertain. V lost 0 bases and J 4 bases, leaving 6 bases between the germline ends. The CDR3 is made up of 13 amino acids. Germline V gives CDR1 MGHDK, CDR2 SYGVNS. The CDR3 spells CASSEYRGYGYTF. Here the CDR3 DNA reads TGTGCCAGCAGTGAATATCGGGGCTATGGCTACACCTTC.

Worth noting for this clone: The same CDR3 arises from other DNA sequences in this sample as well. The V call is TRBV12-3 or TRBV12-4, the J call TRBJ1-1, with a weak D call TRBD1 (5 bases). This CDR3 region has 13 residues. V dropped 2 bases and J dropped 5 bases, with 9 bases sitting between them. The CDR3 DNA reads as TGTGCCAGCAGTTTAAACGGGGGAACTGAAGCTTTCTTT. Translating it yields CASSLNGGTEAFF.